These 16 T cell receptor beta chains share one sample of origin, sequenced in a study of cytomegalovirus exposure and HLA in healthy donors. A multiplex PCR was run with 60 Vbeta primers and 13 Jbeta primers. Sequenced by immunoSEQ multiplex PCR; TCRdb stores in-frame clones only, minus some. This sample has approximately 87,000 clones; about four fifths occur once, and the top ten carry 4.2%. Material: PBMCs. Receptors were obtained from a woman in her sixties or seventies in good health and CMV-seropositive.

The chain joins TRBV28 to TRBJ1-2; D is possibly TRBD1 (5 bases). CDR3 length equals 13 residues. The V end lost 11 bases, the J end lost 1 base, and 14 bases lay between the germline ends. Germline loops: CDR1 MDHEN, CDR2 SYDVKM. The DNA of the CDR3 is TGTGCCTCCCGAATCGACAGTAACTATGGCTACACCTTC. It encodes CASRIDSNYGYTF.

This clone was seen only a few times. The chain combines TRBV6-4 with TRBJ1-1; D is ambiguous. Between the trimmed V and J ends, which lost 2 bases and 6 bases, there was a span of 7 bases. This CDR3 is 12 amino acids long. The germline V gene encodes CDR1 MRHNA and CDR2 SNTAGT. In nucleotides, the CDR3 is TGTGCCAGCAGTGACGGCGGATCTGAAGCTTTCTTT. It codes for CASSDGGSEAFF.

The chain couples TRBV29-1 to TRBJ2-3; tentative D call: TRBD1 (5 bases). This CDR3 region has 15 residues. The germline CDR1 and CDR2 sequences are SQVTM and ANQGSEA. V was pared by 4 bases and J by 2 bases, with 16 bases between. In DNA form, the CDR3 reads TGCAGCGTTGTCGGAACGCAGGGCCACACAGATACGCAGTATTTT. It encodes CSVVGTQGHTDTQYF.

The rearrangement joins TRBV7-9 to TRBJ2-2; D remains ambiguous. Germline CDR1 reads SEHNR; CDR2 reads FQNEAQ (reference sequence). CDR3 length equals 13 residues. The ends were cut back, 4 bases at V and 6 bases at J, with 9 bases in the middle. CDR3 protein: CASSSPPAGELFF. CDR3 in DNA: TGTGCCAGCAGCTCCCCACCAGCCGGGGAGCTGTTTTTT.

The chain carries TRBV12-5 and TRBJ2-1; 8 nucleotides align to TRBD2. V trimming: 3 bases; J trimming: 7 bases; junction bases outside the gene matches: 8. Germline V gives CDR1 LGHNT, CDR2 FRNRAP. This CDR3 is built from 15 residues. The CDR3 nucleotides are TGTGCTAGTGGTTTCGGGAGGGCCCAGGGGAATGAGCAGTTCTTC. This codes for CASGFGRAQGNEQFF.

The chain carries TRBV30 and TRBJ2-3; 7 bases fit TRBD2. V lost 2 bases and J lost 2; bases outside the gene matches: 7. Germline lookup yields CDR1 GTSNPN and CDR2 SVGIG (reference sequence). This CDR3 comprises 15 residues. The CDR3 is CAWSSSGGLTDTQYF. As DNA, the CDR3 is TGTGCCTGGAGTTCTAGCGGAGGGCTCACAGATACGCAGTATTTT.

The chain uses TRBV7-8 and TRBJ1-2; D is perhaps TRBD1 (6 bases). Germline CDR1 SGHVS, CDR2 FQNEAQ. V gave up 5 bases and J gave up 2 bases, with 9 bases separating them. The CDR3 spans 13 residues. CDR3 sequence (DNA): TGTGCCAGCAGCCTTCAGGGGAACTATGGCTACACCTTC. Translating gives CASSLQGNYGYTF.

The J gene is TRBJ1-2, the V gene TRBV5-1, with 7 bases that match TRBD1. CDR3 length: 13 amino acids. J lost 3 bases, V lost 1 base, and 0 bases had no gene match. Germline values: CDR1 SGHRS, CDR2 YFSETQ. The CDR3 nucleotides read TGCGCCAGCAGCTTGACAGGGGACTATGGCTACACCTTC. Amino acid sequence: CASSLTGDYGYTF.

The genes are TRBV7-8 and TRBJ2-1, with D unresolved. V was cut by 3 bases and J by 0 bases, with 6 bases left in between. CDR1 and CDR2 from the germline V gene are SGHVS and FQNEAQ. The CDR3 is made up of 14 amino acids. Here the CDR3 reads CASSLAVSYNEQFF. In DNA form, the CDR3 reads TGTGCCAGCAGCTTGGCGGTCTCCTACAATGAGCAGTTCTTC.

The CDR3 nucleotides read TGTGCCAGCAGCTTACCTCTTACTAGCGGGATTTACAATGAGCAGTTCTTC. This codes for CASSLPLTSGIYNEQFF. V is TRBV11-3 and J is TRBJ2-1; 10 positions match TRBD2. Trimming at V came to 2 bases and at J to 4 bases, leaving 8 bases not matched to a gene. This CDR3 is 17 amino acids long. CDR1 SGHNT and CDR2 YENEEA come from the germline V gene.

This chain uses TRBV6-1 with TRBJ1-2; 7 nucleotides agree with TRBD1. This CDR3 has 15 amino acids. V dropped 0 bases and J dropped 8; count of bases not matched to a gene: 9. Germline V lookup: CDR1 MNHNS, CDR2 SASEGT. CDR3 protein: CASSEAAGGFGGYTF. The CDR3 coding sequence is TGTGCCAGCAGTGAAGCGGCAGGGGGATTCGGCGGCTACACCTTC.

This sequence joins TRBV4-3 and TRBJ2-3; 13 bases match TRBD2. V lost 4 bases, J lost 5 bases, and 15 bases stayed unmatched. The CDR3 is made up of 19 amino acids. CDR1 is LGHNA, CDR2 YSLEER, per germline. CDR3: CASSLLGPLAGGPRDTQYF. The CDR3 DNA sequence: TGCGCCAGCAGCCTGTTGGGGCCACTAGCGGGAGGGCCTAGAGATACGCAGTATTTT.

The chain employs TRBV6-5 and TRBJ1-1, with 7 nucleotides matching TRBD1. V shed 2 bases, J shed 5 bases, and the junction held 5 bases outside the gene matches. This CDR3 contains 14 residues. In germline, CDR1 is MNHEY, CDR2 SVGAGI. CDR3 nucleotides: TGTGCCAGCAGTTACGACAAACAGGGGACTGAAGCTTTCTTT. It translates to CASSYDKQGTEAFF.

The gene calls are TRBV2 and TRBJ2-5; D may be TRBD2 (5 bases). The DNA end lines up better with TRBJ2-7; the J call may be wrong. CDR1 is SNHLY and CDR2 is FYNNEI in the germline V gene. This CDR3 has 15 residues. The CDR3 sequence is CASSGPSGFSYEQYF. As DNA, the CDR3 is TGTGCCAGCAGTGGGCCCAGCGGATTCTCCTACGAGCAGTACTTC.

The rearrangement links TRBV5-1 to TRBJ2-7, with 9 bases lining up with TRBD1. CDR3 length: 15 residues. After removal of 5 bases from V and 6 bases from J, the junction contained 12 bases not matched to a gene. CDR1 is SGHRS and CDR2 is YFSETQ in the germline V gene. The CDR3 loop reads CASRQGGQGFGEQYF. The DNA of the CDR3 is TGCGCCAGCAGACAAGGGGGACAGGGATTTGGCGAGCAGTACTTC.

The chain carries TRBV20-1 and TRBJ2-1; TRBD1 aligns across 9 bases. In germline, CDR1 is DFQATT, CDR2 SNEGSKA (reference sequence). The junction had 0 bases not matched to a gene; V was cut back by 6 bases and J by 6 bases. There are 11 residues in the CDR3. Here the CDR3 DNA reads TGCAGTGCGGGACAGGGCAATGAGCAGTTCTTC. Its protein product is CSAGQGNEQFF.